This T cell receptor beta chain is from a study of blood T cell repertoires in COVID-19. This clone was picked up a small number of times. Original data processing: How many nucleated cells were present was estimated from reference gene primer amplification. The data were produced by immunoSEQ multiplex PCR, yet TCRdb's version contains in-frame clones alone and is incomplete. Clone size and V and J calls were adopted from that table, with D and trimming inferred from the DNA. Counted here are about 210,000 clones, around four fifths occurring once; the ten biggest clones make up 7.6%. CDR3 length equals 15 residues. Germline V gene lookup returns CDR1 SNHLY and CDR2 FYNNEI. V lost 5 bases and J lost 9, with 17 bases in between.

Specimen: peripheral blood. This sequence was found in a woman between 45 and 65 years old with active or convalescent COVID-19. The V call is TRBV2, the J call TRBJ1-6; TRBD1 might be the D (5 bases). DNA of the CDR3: TGTGCCAGCAGTCTACCGTCGACAGTGGGTTCACCCCTCCACTTT. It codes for CASSLPSTVGSPLHF. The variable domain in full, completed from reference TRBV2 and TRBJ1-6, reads EPEVTQTPSHQVTQMGQEVILRCVPISNHLYFYWYRQILGQKVEFLVSFYNNEISEKSEIFDDQFSVERPDGSNFTLKIRSTKLEDSAMYFCASSLPSTVGSPLHFGNGTRLTVT.